These 14 T cell receptor beta chains were sequenced from one sample in a study of T cell responses to AZD1222 COVID-19 vaccine. The table came from immunoSEQ multiplex PCR; TCRdb's copy has only in-frame clones and leaves some out. The sample lists around 220,000 clones; 94% were seen once. The sequencing here drew on peripheral blood, taken 28 days after the second dose of the MenACWY control vaccine. These receptors all stem from an adult who received the MenACWY meningococcal vaccine as a control.

This clone appeared a single time. V is TRBV28 and J is TRBJ2-2, with 7 nucleotides matching TRBD2. The ends lost 8 bases at V and 0 bases at J; junction bases unmatched: 6. This CDR3 spans 15 amino acids. Germline V gives CDR1 MDHEN, CDR2 SYDVKM. The CDR3 DNA follows: TGTGCCAGCGCCCAGGGAGGGGCGAACACCGGGGAGCTGTTTTTT. Protein sequence: CASAQGGANTGELFF.

The chain carries TRBV7-9 and TRBJ2-7; possible D gene TRBD1, 6 bases. Germline V gene data show CDR1 as SEHNR and CDR2 as FQNEAQ (reference sequence). This CDR3 spans 11 amino acids. V was shortened by 6 bases and J by 11 bases, with 14 bases between the two germline ends. In DNA, the CDR3 is TGTGCCAGCAGTTCATCAGCAGGGGAGTACTTC. As protein: CASSSSAGEYF.

The chain joins TRBV5-1 to TRBJ1-4; 7 bases line up with TRBD1. This CDR3 region has 16 residues. Unmatched junction bases numbered 6, after V lost 1 base and J lost 3 bases. CDR1 SGHRS and CDR2 YFSETQ come from the germline V gene. In DNA form, the CDR3 reads TGCGCCAGCAGCTTGAGGTCGACAGGGCCTAATGAAAAACTGTTTTTT. Protein sequence: CASSLRSTGPNEKLFF.

This chain connects TRBV5-8 to TRBJ2-7; TRBD1 matches 10 bases. After removal of 4 bases from V and 1 base from J, the junction contained 2 bases not matched to a gene. Per germline, CDR1 SGHTS and CDR2 YDEGEE. This CDR3 spans 14 amino acids. In nucleotides, the CDR3 is TGTGCCAGCAGCAGGGACAGGGGATCCTACGAGCAGTACTTC. Translated, it gives CASSRDRGSYEQYF.

The V and J genes are TRBV5-1 and TRBJ1-4; D possibly corresponds to TRBD1 (6 bases). V was trimmed by 3 bases and J by 8 bases, leaving 17 bases between them. Germline V gene sequence: CDR1 SGHRS, CDR2 YFSETQ. The CDR3 runs 15 residues. The CDR3 reads CASSSLTGSEEKLFF. The CDR3, as DNA: TGCGCCAGCAGCTCACTGACAGGCTCAGAAGAAAAACTGTTTTTT.

This chain joins TRBV29-1 and TRBJ2-3, with TRBD2 matching over 12 bases. V lost 6 bases, J lost 1 base, and 2 bases stayed unmatched. CDR3 length: 14 residues. CDR1 and CDR2 (germline): SQVTM, ANQGSEA. CDR3 region: CSVRLAGGTDTQYF. The CDR3 bases are TGCAGCGTGAGACTAGCGGGGGGCACAGATACGCAGTATTTT.

The chain is built from TRBV30 and TRBJ1-6; 7 positions match TRBD1. CDR3 length equals 12 residues. The germline V gene has CDR1 GTSNPN and CDR2 SVGIG (reference sequence). The CDR3 reads CALGQSGAPLHF. CDR3 DNA: TGTGCTTTGGGACAGTCGGGAGCCCCCCTCCACTTT.

The chain has TRBV9 and TRBJ1-1; a possible D gene is TRBD1 (5 bases). Germline V gives CDR1 SGDLS, CDR2 YYNGEE. Trimming removed 2 bases at V and 4 bases at J, with 6 bases between. The CDR3 covers 12 residues. CDR3 in DNA: TGTGCCAGCAGCGTCGGGGGCACTGAAGCTTTCTTT. Translation: CASSVGGTEAFF.

This sequence joins TRBV27 and TRBJ2-7; a possible D gene is TRBD2 (6 bases). The CDR3 has 12 residues. Trimming left V 3 bases short and J 4 bases short, with 7 bases between. Germline V gene sequence: CDR1 MNHEY, CDR2 SMNVEV (reference sequence). The CDR3 loop reads CASSFAGYEQYF. The CDR3 DNA is TGTGCCAGCAGTTTTGCGGGATACGAGCAGTACTTC.

The chain recombines TRBV2 with TRBJ1-1; D is unclear. The CDR3 is 12 amino acids. Germline V lookup: CDR1 SNHLY, CDR2 FYNNEI. The germline V and J ends were trimmed by 4 bases and 6 bases, with 9 bases remaining between them. The DNA for the CDR3 is TGTGCCAGCAGTGTAGTTGTAGCTGAAGCTTTCTTT. This codes for CASSVVVAEAFF.

V is TRBV5-4 and J is TRBJ2-5; D remains ambiguous. Trimming shortened V by 4 bases and J by 5 bases, and 6 bases separated the two germline ends. The CDR3 consists of 11 residues. The germline gives CDR1 SGHNT, CDR2 YYREEE (reference sequence). DNA for the CDR3: TGTGCCAGCAGCCGGCAGGAGACCCAGTACTTC. Residues: CASSRQETQYF. Full variable domain (remainder filled in from reference TRBV5-4 and TRBJ2-5): ETGVTQSPTHLIKTRGQQVTLRCSSQSGHNTVSWYQQALGQGPQFIFQYYREEENGRGNFPPRFSGLQFPNYSSELNVNALELDDSALYLCASSRQETQYFGPGTRLLVL.

The V gene is TRBV6-1, the J gene TRBJ2-7; D may match TRBD1 or TRBD2 (5 bases each). The ends were cut back, 3 bases at V and 4 bases at J, with 10 bases in the middle. The CDR3 length is 13 residues. Germline-derived CDR1 and CDR2 are MNHNS and SASEGT. CDR3 in DNA: TGTGCCAGCAGTGAGGGGACCTTATACGAGCAGTACTTC. Protein product: CASSEGTLYEQYF.

The V and J genes are TRBV7-9 and TRBJ2-3; D might be TRBD2 (5 bases). The germline V gene encodes CDR1 SEHNR and CDR2 FQNEAQ (reference sequence). This CDR3 contains 15 residues. V lost 5 bases, J lost 3 bases, and 15 bases lay in between. CDR3 in amino acids: CASSHDYGTTDTQYF. The CDR3, as DNA: TGTGCCAGCAGCCATGACTACGGAACGACAGATACGCAGTATTTT.

V gene TRBV9 combines with J gene TRBJ2-1; perhaps TRBD2 as D (5 bases). From germline, CDR1 is SGDLS and CDR2 YYNGEE. This CDR3 has 13 amino acids. Trimming removed 0 bases from V and 8 bases from J, with 9 bases in between. The CDR3 loop is CASSVAGIDEQFF. Written as DNA, the CDR3 is TGTGCCAGCAGCGTAGCCGGGATCGATGAGCAGTTCTTC.